The 28 T cell receptor beta chains presented below share a single source sample, sequenced in a study of immune evolution from preneoplasia to lung adenocarcinoma. Sequenced by immunoSEQ multiplex PCR; TCRdb stores in-frame clones only, minus some. The sample contains around 21,000 clones, over 70% of which appear only once. The sequenced sample consisted of FFPE invasive lung adenocarcinoma tissue. Every receptor here comes from a person aged 60 to 70 with lung adenocarcinoma.

The chain has TRBV30 and TRBJ2-7; D might be TRBD1 (6 bases). The V gene's germline CDR1 is GTSNPN and CDR2 SVGIG (reference sequence). The V end lost 2 bases, the J end lost 0 bases, and 14 bases lay between the germline ends. There are 15 residues in the CDR3. The CDR3 DNA sequence: TGTGCCTGGAGTATAGGGGGATCCCCCTCCTACGAGCAGTACTTC. The encoded protein is CAWSIGGSPSYEQYF.

The chain recombines TRBV5-6 with TRBJ1-2; TRBD1 is a possible D gene (5 bases). The germline V gene has CDR1 SGHDT and CDR2 YYEEEE. The CDR3 length is 14 residues. The V end was cut by 3 bases, the J end by 7 bases, with 16 bases between. CDR3 bases: TGTGCCAGCAGCTCCGCAGGGAAGCGGCGTGGCTACACCTTC. Translated: CASSSAGKRRGYTF.

The rearrangement links TRBV5-4 to TRBJ2-5, with TRBD2 identical over 8 bases. The CDR3 spans 15 residues. Germline trimming cut 2 bases from V and 2 bases from J; bases unmatched to any gene: 5. The germline gives CDR1 SGHNT, CDR2 YYREEE (reference sequence). The CDR3: CASSFTAGGQETQYF. CDR3 DNA sequence: TGTGCCAGCAGCTTCACTGCGGGGGGACAAGAGACCCAGTACTTC. Drawing the rest from reference TRBV5-4 and TRBJ2-5, the complete variable domain is ETGVTQSPTHLIKTRGQQVTLRCSSQSGHNTVSWYQQALGQGPQFIFQYYREEENGRGNFPPRFSGLQFPNYSSELNVNALELDDSALYLCASSFTAGGQETQYFGPGTRLLVL.

The J gene is TRBJ1-2, the V gene TRBV27, with unresolved D. The germline V and J ends were trimmed by 0 bases and 8 bases, with 13 bases remaining between them. This CDR3 spans 14 amino acids. CDR1 is MNHEY and CDR2 is SMNVEV in the germline V gene (reference sequence). In nucleotides, the CDR3 is TGTGCCAGCAGTTTATCGAGGCAGGCCGGGGGCTACACCTTC. Translating it yields CASSLSRQAGGYTF.

A word on this clone: The junction departs from germline at one end; a sequencing error may be responsible. Additional DNA sequences in this sample encode the identical CDR3. The chain joins TRBV7-2 to TRBJ2-3; 13 bases are a match to TRBD2. In germline, CDR1 is SGHTA, CDR2 FQGNSA. The CDR3 runs 19 residues. CDR3 region: CASSIISPRLAGGTDTQYF. The CDR3 coding sequence is TGTGCCAGCAGCATTATCTCCCCCAGACTAGCGGGGGGCACAGATACACAGTATTTT.

V usage is TRBV9 and J usage is TRBJ2-1; D possibly corresponds to TRBD2 (6 bases). Germline loops: CDR1 SGDLS, CDR2 YYNGEE. V dropped 3 bases and J dropped 10 bases, with 17 bases sitting between them. The CDR3 length is 14 residues. The chain's CDR3 is CASSASPPGREQFF. CDR3 nucleotide sequence: TGTGCCAGCAGCGCAAGCCCCCCGGGGAGGGAGCAGTTCTTC.

Of note for this clone: Its ends do not fully match the called genes, so a read error is possible. The chain links TRBV7-2 to TRBJ1-4, with 10 positions matching TRBD1. This CDR3 is 16 amino acids long. Germline CDR1 and CDR2: SGHTA and FQGNSA. Here the CDR3 DNA reads TGTGCCAGCAGCCTAGCGCCGGGACAGGGGATTGAAAAACTGTTTTTT. It yields the protein CASSLAPGQGIEKLFF.

This clone was counted only a few times. The chain has TRBV6-1 and TRBJ2-7; the match to TRBD2 covers 7 bases. After removal of 0 bases from V and 2 bases from J, the junction contained 1 base not matched to a gene. Germline CDR1 reads MNHNS; CDR2 reads SASEGT. This CDR3 comprises 14 residues. CDR3 amino acids: CASSEAGGPYEQYF. The CDR3 DNA reads as TGTGCCAGCAGTGAAGCGGGAGGGCCCTACGAGCAGTACTTC.

The J gene is TRBJ1-4, the V gene TRBV5-1, with a possible D match to TRBD1 (5 bases). V lost 1 base and J 8 bases, leaving 12 bases between the germline ends. Germline-derived CDR1 and CDR2 are SGHRS and YFSETQ. There are 14 residues in the CDR3. DNA of the CDR3: TGCGCCAGCAGCTTGCGGGGACGGGAGGAAAAACTGTTTTTT. It specifies CASSLRGREEKLFF.

By frequency in the sample, this clone is medium-sized (0.01 to 0.1%). The same CDR3 also results from other DNA sequences found in this sample. The CDR3 DNA follows: TGTGCCAGCAGTCCTGACTCCCCCAATCAGCCCCAGCATTTT. Translating gives CASSPDSPNQPQHF. The chain employs TRBV6-5 and TRBJ1-5, with no clear D. The CDR3 loop spans 14 amino acids. Trimming cost V 5 bases and J 3 bases, with 11 bases left between them. The germline gives CDR1 MNHEY, CDR2 SVGAGI.

V is TRBV10-3 and J is TRBJ2-3, with 14 bases lining up with TRBD2. The J segment lost 3 bases and the V segment lost 8 bases, leaving 4 bases of the junction unmatched. CDR3 size: 15 residues. The germline gives CDR1 ENHRY, CDR2 SYGVKD. The CDR3 region is CAIRLAGGDTDTQYF. CDR3 nucleotide sequence: TGTGCCATCCGACTAGCGGGAGGGGATACAGATACGCAGTATTTT.

This clone was observed a few times. The rearrangement links TRBV29-1 to TRBJ2-1, with TRBD2 matching over 11 bases. The CDR3 contains 16 residues. Per germline, CDR1 SQVTM and CDR2 ANQGSEA. The V gene end was trimmed by 4 bases and the J gene end by 1 base; junction bases not matched to a gene: 6. In nucleotides, the CDR3 is TGCAGCGTTGCCCAAGTAGCGGGAGGGTCCTACAATGAGCAGTTCTTC. Protein product: CSVAQVAGGSYNEQFF.

The chain has TRBV5-5 and TRBJ2-5; 8 bases align to TRBD2. V shed 4 bases and J 5 bases; nucleotides not matched to a gene: 13. The CDR3 covers 16 residues. Germline CDR1 reads SGHKS; CDR2 reads YYEKEE (reference sequence). The CDR3 loop reads CASSREVAGSVETQYF. DNA of the CDR3: TGTGCCAGCAGCCGAGAGGTAGCGGGGAGTGTGGAGACCCAGTACTTC.

This chain uses TRBV27 with TRBJ2-1, with TRBD2 matching 8 bases. The J segment lost 7 bases and the V segment lost 6 bases, leaving 8 bases of the junction unmatched. The germline gives CDR1 MNHEY, CDR2 SMNVEV (reference sequence). The CDR3 totals 14 residues. In nucleotides, the CDR3 is TGTGCCAGCAGCTCATTGGGGACTAGAAATGAGCAGTTCTTC. Encoded protein: CASSSLGTRNEQFF.

The chain combines TRBV6-4 with TRBJ2-1, with D possibly matching TRBD2 (6 bases). V was shortened by 5 bases and J by 8 bases, with 13 bases between the two germline ends. Germline V gene lookup returns CDR1 MRHNA and CDR2 SNTAGT. The CDR3 totals 13 residues. The CDR3 reads CASSKTSWDEQFF. CDR3 coding DNA: TGTGCCAGCAGTAAAACTAGCTGGGATGAGCAGTTCTTC.

This clone was detected once. This sequence joins TRBV9 and TRBJ2-6; possible D gene TRBD1, 5 bases. CDR3 size: 15 residues. Germline V gene sequence: CDR1 SGDLS, CDR2 YYNGEE. V was cut by 3 bases and J by 4 bases, with 11 bases left in between. The CDR3 region is CASSAQGSGANVLTF. The CDR3 DNA reads as TGTGCCAGCAGCGCCCAGGGCTCCGGGGCCAACGTCCTGACTTTC.

This clone appeared a single time. The V call is TRBV7-6, the J call TRBJ2-7, with 9 nucleotides matching TRBD1. Trimming removed 5 bases from V and 6 bases from J; junction bases left unmatched: 8. CDR3 length equals 14 residues. The germline V gene has CDR1 SGHVS and CDR2 FNYEAQ. The CDR3 protein is CASSQDRGISEQYF. In nucleotides, the CDR3 is TGTGCCAGCAGCCAAGACAGGGGGATTAGCGAGCAGTACTTC.

A word on this clone: This sample includes further DNA sequences coding for the same CDR3. This chain connects TRBV10-3 to TRBJ2-7; the match to TRBD1 covers 7 bases. The germline gives CDR1 ENHRY, CDR2 SYGVKD. V was pared by 4 bases and J by 7 bases, with 4 bases of the junction left unmatched. The CDR3 consists of 12 residues. The CDR3 coding sequence is TGTGCCATCAGTGGTAGGGACAGAGAGCAGTACTTC. It is translated as CAISGRDREQYF.

This chain links TRBV25-1 with TRBJ1-5; 8 nucleotides line up with TRBD1. Per the germline V gene, CDR1 is MGHDK and CDR2 is SYGVNS. V was pared by 2 bases and J by 5 bases, with 8 bases of the junction left unmatched. The CDR3 is 16 amino acids. CDR3 coding DNA: TGTGCCAGCAGTGAAGAGGCGGGGACAGGAGATCAGCCCCAGCATTTT. Residues: CASSEEAGTGDQPQHF.

The CDR3 DNA sequence: TGCGCCAGCAGCCAAACCAAGAGCTCCTACGAGCAGTACTTC. Its translation: CASSQTKSSYEQYF. V and J are TRBV4-1 and TRBJ2-7; D uncertain. Trimming cost V 2 bases and J 0 bases, with 8 bases left between them. Looked up from germline, CDR1 is MGHRA and CDR2 is YSYEKL. The length of the CDR3 is 14 residues.

The V and J genes are TRBV6-6 and TRBJ2-1; TRBD1 or TRBD2 may be the D gene (5 bases each). Trimming cost V 9 bases and J 4 bases, with 10 bases left between them. The CDR3 is made up of 12 amino acids. Germline V gives CDR1 MNHNY, CDR2 SVGAGI (reference sequence). CDR3 bases: TGTGCCAGTGGGACGGAGTACAATGAGCAGTTCTTC. Protein product: CASGTEYNEQFF.

V and J are TRBV14 and TRBJ1-1; a weak D match, TRBD1 (6 bases). The germline gives CDR1 SGHDN, CDR2 FVKESK. The CDR3 totals 14 residues. The V end lost 3 bases, the J end lost 3 bases, and 11 bases lay between the germline ends. CDR3 in DNA: TGTGCCAGCAGCCAGACAGGCGGTTACACTGAAGCTTTCTTT. Translated, it gives CASSQTGGYTEAFF.

V is TRBV6-1 and J is TRBJ2-3; perhaps TRBD1 as D (5 bases). V shed 4 bases and J shed 2 bases, with 10 bases lying between them. Germline assignment: CDR1 MNHNS and CDR2 SASEGT. This CDR3 comprises 14 residues. This CDR3 is CASSVPGNTDTQYF. CDR3 in DNA: TGTGCCAGCAGTGTGCCAGGGAACACAGATACGCAGTATTTT.

The genes are TRBV5-6 and TRBJ1-5, with D possibly being TRBD1 (6 bases). CDR3 length: 14 residues. Germline V gene data show CDR1 as SGHDT and CDR2 as YYEEEE. Trimming took off 2 bases at V and 7 bases at J, with 13 bases between the two ends. The CDR3 region has the DNA TGTGCCAGCAGCTTACAGGGTCCGGGACAGCCCCAGCATTTT. Translating gives CASSLQGPGQPQHF.

This clone was detected a few times. A read error may produce the germline difference seen at one junction end. The genes are TRBV2 and TRBJ2-5, with 9 positions matching TRBD2. The CDR3 has 16 residues. Germline V gene lookup returns CDR1 SNHLY and CDR2 FYNNEI. The CDR3 sequence: CASREGGGRAAETQYF. CDR3 in DNA: TGTGCCAGCAGGGAAGGAGGCGGGAGGGCCGCCGAGACCCAGTACTTC.

V usage is TRBV5-6 and J usage is TRBJ1-2; 12 bases agree with TRBD1. Germline values: CDR1 SGHDT, CDR2 YYEEEE. V shed 4 bases and J 8 bases; nucleotides not matched to a gene: 6. This CDR3 region has 14 residues. The CDR3 loop reads CASSRGTGGPGYTF. The CDR3, as DNA: TGTGCCAGCAGCCGTGGGACAGGGGGCCCCGGCTACACCTTC.

This clone has a handful of counts. The chain links TRBV7-2 to TRBJ2-1; D uncertain. V lost 3 bases and J lost 8, with 8 bases in between. The CDR3 contains 12 residues. From germline, CDR1 is SGHTA and CDR2 FQGNSA. DNA of the CDR3: TGTGCCAGCAGCTTTAGGCCAGATGAGCAGTTCTTC. Amino acid sequence: CASSFRPDEQFF. The variable domain in full, with the rest retrieved from reference TRBV7-2 and TRBJ2-1, is GAGVSQSPSNKVTEKGKDVELRCDPISGHTALYWYRQSLGQGLEFLIYFQGNSAPDKSGLPSDRFSAERTGGSVSTLTIQRTQQEDSAVYLCASSFRPDEQFFGPGTRLTVL.

This clone is judged medium-sized (0.01 to 0.1%). V and J are TRBV29-1 and TRBJ2-7; a possible D gene is TRBD2 (6 bases). Germline V gene lookup returns CDR1 SQVTM and CDR2 ANQGSEA. Trimming left V 3 bases short and J 6 bases short, with 12 bases between. The CDR3 extends over 12 amino acids. CDR3 DNA: TGCAGCGTTGACAGGCAGGGAGGCGAGCAGTACTTC. Translating gives CSVDRQGGEQYF.